This TCR beta chain was obtained from a study of T cells expressing NK-cell markers. Study background: Most of the eight sequenced donors were HCMV-seropositive; one was seronegative. Points from the study as a whole: Of CD8+ T cells, about 1.0-8% belonged to dominant NKG2C+ clonotypes in five to seven donors. Whether the expanded NKG2C+ T cell clones recognized HCMV remained unclear.

This CDR3 region has 14 residues. The germline gives CDR1 SGDLS, CDR2 YYNGEE. Turning to this clonotype: No antigen is known for it.

A 5'RACE template switching approach incorporating UMIs was used to make TCR beta cDNA. TCRdb derives one entry per CDR3 protein from the 5' RACE reads, leaving out DNA. Recorded for this sample: some 600,000 distinct CDR3 sequences. This TCR was sampled from a man in his late teens or twenties in good health. The rearrangement uses TRBV9 and TRBJ1-1; the TCRdb D gene call, TRBD1, has no DNA to confirm it. Sequencing was done on a sample of blood T cells: a sorted CD56 or NKG2C T cell subset, CD4+ or CD8+ T cells, or bulk PBMC T cells (not recorded which). This chain's CDR3 is CASSVGQPNTEAFF.